This T cell receptor (beta chain) was recorded in a study of shared clonotypes between healthy human individuals. This table comes from immunoSEQ multiplex PCR, and its TCRdb copy is limited to in-frame clones, with some not included. The sample carries about 2.1 million clones, just under 95% recorded once. Of note for this clone: Its antigen is unidentified.

Between the trimmed V and J ends, which lost 3 bases and 5 bases, there was a span of 11 bases. This CDR3 is 13 amino acids long. Germline CDR1 reads MNHEY; CDR2 reads SMNVEV (reference sequence). Study-wide results and limits: Sharing across four donors was seen in around 5% of naive CD4 clonotypes.

Selected positively for CCR7 and CD45RO-negative, naive CD8 cells excluded terminally differentiated effector memory CD45RA+ cells. The source is a young man in good health. Some clones in this sample may be carry-over from other donors' samples. Sequenced sample: naive CD8+ T cells from PBMCs. The rearrangement joins TRBV27 to TRBJ2-7, with TRBD1 as a possible D gene (5 bases). The CDR3 DNA reads TGTGCCAGCAGTTTCTACAGGAGCGACGAGCAGTACTTC. Amino acid sequence: CASSFYRSDEQYF.